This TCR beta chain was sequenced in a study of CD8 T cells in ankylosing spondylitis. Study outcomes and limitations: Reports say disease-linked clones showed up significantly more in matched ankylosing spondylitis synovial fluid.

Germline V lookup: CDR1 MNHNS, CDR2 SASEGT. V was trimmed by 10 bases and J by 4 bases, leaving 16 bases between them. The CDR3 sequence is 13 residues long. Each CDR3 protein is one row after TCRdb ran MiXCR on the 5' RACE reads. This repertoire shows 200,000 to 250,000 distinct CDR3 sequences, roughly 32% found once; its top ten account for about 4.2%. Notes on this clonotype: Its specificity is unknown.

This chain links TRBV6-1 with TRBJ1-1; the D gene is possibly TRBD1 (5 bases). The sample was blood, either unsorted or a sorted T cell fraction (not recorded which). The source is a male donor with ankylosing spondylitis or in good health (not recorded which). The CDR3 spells CATLGGLSTEAFF. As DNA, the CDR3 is TGTGCCACCCTGGGGGGATTGAGCACTGAAGCTTTCTTT.